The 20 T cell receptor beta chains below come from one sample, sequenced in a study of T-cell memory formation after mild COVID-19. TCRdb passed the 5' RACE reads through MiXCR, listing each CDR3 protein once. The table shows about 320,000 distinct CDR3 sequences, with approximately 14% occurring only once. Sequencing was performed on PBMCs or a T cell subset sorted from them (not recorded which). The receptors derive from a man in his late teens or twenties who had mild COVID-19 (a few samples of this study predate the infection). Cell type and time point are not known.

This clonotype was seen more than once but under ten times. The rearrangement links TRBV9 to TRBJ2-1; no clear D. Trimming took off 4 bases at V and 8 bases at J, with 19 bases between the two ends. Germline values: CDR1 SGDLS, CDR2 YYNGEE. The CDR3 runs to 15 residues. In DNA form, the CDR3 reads TGTGCCAGCAGCCCCCGACTGGGAACTCGGCATGAGCAGTTCTTC. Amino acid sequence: CASSPRLGTRHEQFF.

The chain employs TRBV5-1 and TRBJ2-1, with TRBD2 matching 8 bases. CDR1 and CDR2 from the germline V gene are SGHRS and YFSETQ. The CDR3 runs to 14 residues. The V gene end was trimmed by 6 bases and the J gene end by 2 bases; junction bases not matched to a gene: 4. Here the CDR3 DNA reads TGCGCCAGCAACTTAGCGGGGACCTACAATGAGCAGTTCTTC. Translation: CASNLAGTYNEQFF. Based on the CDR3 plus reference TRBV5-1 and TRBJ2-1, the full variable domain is KAGVTQTPRYLIKTRGQQVTLSCSPISGHRSVSWYQQTPGQGLQFLFEYFSETQRNKGNFPGRFSGRQFSNSRSEMNVSTLELGDSALYLCASNLAGTYNEQFFGPGTRLTVL.

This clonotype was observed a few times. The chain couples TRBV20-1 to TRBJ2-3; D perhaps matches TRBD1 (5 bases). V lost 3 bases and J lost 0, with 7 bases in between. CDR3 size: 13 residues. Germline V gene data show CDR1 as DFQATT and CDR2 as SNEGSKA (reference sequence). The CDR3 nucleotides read TGCAGTGCTAGGGGGCCAAGCACAGATACGCAGTATTTT. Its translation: CSARGPSTDTQYF.

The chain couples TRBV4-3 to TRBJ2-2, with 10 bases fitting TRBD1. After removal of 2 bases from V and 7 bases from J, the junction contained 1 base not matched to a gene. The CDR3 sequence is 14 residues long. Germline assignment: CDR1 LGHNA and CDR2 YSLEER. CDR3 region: CASSQWTGGGELFF. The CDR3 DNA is TGCGCCAGCAGCCAATGGACAGGGGGCGGGGAGCTGTTTTTT.

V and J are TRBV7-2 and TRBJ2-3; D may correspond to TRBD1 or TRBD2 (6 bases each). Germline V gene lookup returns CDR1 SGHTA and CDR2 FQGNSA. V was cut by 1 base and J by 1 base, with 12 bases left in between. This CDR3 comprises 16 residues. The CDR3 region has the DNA TGTGCCAGCAGCTTAGGGGGGGCGGGGCGCACAGATACGCAGTATTTT. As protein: CASSLGGAGRTDTQYF.

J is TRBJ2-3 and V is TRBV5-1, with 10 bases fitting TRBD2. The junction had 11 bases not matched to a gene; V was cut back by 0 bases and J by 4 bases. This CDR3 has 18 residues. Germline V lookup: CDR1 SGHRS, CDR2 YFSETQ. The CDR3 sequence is CASSLGRGAGGPPDTQYF. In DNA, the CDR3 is TGCGCCAGCAGCTTGGGCCGGGGAGCGGGGGGGCCCCCAGATACGCAGTATTTT.

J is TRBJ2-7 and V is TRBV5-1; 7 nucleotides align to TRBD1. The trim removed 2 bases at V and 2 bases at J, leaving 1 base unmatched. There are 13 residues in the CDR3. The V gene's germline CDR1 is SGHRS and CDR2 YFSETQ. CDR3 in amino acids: CASSFDRAYEQYF. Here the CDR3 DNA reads TGCGCCAGCAGCTTCGACAGGGCCTACGAGCAGTACTTC. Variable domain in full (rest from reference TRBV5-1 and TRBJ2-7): KAGVTQTPRYLIKTRGQQVTLSCSPISGHRSVSWYQQTPGQGLQFLFEYFSETQRNKGNFPGRFSGRQFSNSRSEMNVSTLELGDSALYLCASSFDRAYEQYFGPGTRLTVT.

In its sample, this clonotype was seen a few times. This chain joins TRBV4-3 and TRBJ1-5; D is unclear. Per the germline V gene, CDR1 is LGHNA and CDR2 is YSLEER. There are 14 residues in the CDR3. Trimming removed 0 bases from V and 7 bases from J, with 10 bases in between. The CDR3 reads CASSQDLANQPQHF. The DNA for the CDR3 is TGCGCCAGCAGCCAAGATCTTGCGAACCAGCCCCAGCATTTT.

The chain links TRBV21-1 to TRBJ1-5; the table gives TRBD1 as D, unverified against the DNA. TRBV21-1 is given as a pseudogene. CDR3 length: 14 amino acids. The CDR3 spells CASRTDRDDQPQHF. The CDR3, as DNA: TGTGCCAGCCGTACTGACAGAGACGATCAGCCCCAGCATTTT.

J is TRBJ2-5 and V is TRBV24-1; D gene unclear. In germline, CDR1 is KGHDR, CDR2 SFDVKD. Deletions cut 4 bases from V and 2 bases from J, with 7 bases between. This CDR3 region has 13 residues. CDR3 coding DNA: TGTGCCACCAGTGACCACGGACAAGAGACCCAGTACTTC. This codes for CATSDHGQETQYF.

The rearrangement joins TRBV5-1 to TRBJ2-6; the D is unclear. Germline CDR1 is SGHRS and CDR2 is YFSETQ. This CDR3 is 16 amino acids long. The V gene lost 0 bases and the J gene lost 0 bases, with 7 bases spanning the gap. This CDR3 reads CASSLEALSGANVLTF. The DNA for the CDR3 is TGCGCCAGCAGCTTGGAGGCCCTCTCTGGGGCCAACGTCCTGACTTTC.

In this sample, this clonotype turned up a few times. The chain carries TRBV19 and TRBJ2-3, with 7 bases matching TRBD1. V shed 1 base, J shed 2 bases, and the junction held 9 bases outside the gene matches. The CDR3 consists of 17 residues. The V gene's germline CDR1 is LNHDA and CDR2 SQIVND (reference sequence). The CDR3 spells CASSIVRTGLSTDTQYF. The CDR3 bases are TGTGCCAGTAGTATAGTTCGGACAGGACTTTCCACAGATACGCAGTATTTT.

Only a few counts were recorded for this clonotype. CDR3 nucleotides: TGTGCTAGTGGTTTGGTAGTGGGCAGGGGGGCCCAGGGCTACACCTTC. Its translation: CASGLVVGRGAQGYTF. The chain combines TRBV12-5 with TRBJ1-2; 7 bases are a match to TRBD1. V dropped 0 bases and J dropped 8; count of bases not matched to a gene: 12. Germline CDR1 and CDR2: LGHNT and FRNRAP. The CDR3 spans 16 residues.

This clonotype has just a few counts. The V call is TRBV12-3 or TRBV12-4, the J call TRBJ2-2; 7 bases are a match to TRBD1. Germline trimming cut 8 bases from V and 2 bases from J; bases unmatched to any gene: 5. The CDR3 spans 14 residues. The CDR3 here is CASHPGGNTGELFF. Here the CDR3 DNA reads TGTGCCAGCCATCCAGGGGGAAACACCGGGGAGCTGTTTTTT.

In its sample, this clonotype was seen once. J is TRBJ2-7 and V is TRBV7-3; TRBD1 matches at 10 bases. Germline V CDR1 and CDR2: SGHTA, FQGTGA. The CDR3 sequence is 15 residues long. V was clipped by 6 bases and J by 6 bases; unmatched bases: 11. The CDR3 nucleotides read TGTGCCAGCAGACATTTAGGGACAGGGGCGCCCGAGCAGTACTTC. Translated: CASRHLGTGAPEQYF.

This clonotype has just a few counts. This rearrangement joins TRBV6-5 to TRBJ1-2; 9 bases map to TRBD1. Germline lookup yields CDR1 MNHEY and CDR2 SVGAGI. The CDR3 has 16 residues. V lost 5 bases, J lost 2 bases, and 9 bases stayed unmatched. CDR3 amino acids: CASSPGTGISNYGYTF. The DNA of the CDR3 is TGTGCCAGCAGTCCCGGGACAGGGATATCCAACTATGGCTACACCTTC.

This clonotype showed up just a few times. CDR3 DNA sequence: TGTGCCAGCTCCCAAGGGAGAGCTGACTATGGCTACACCTTC. Residues: CASSQGRADYGYTF. The chain has TRBV12-3 or TRBV12-4 and TRBJ1-2, with D unclear. Trimming took off 8 bases at V and 3 bases at J, with 16 bases between the two ends. This CDR3 comprises 14 residues.

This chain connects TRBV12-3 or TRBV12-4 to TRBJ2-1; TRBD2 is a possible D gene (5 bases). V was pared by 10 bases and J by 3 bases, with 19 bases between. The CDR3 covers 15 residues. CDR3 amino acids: CATRLVSGVYNEQFF. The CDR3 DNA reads TGTGCCACTCGCCTAGTGAGCGGCGTCTACAATGAGCAGTTCTTC.

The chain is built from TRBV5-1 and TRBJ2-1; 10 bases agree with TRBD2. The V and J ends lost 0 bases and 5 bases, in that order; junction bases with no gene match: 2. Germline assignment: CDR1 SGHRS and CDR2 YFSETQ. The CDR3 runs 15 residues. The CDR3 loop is CASSLVAGGNNEQFF. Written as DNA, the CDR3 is TGCGCCAGCAGCTTGGTAGCGGGGGGTAACAATGAGCAGTTCTTC.

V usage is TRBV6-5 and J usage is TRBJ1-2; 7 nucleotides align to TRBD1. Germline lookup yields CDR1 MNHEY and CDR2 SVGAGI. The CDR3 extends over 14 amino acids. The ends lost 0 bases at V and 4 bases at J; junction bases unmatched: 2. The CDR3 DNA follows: TGTGCCAGCAGTTACTCGACAGGGACCTATGGCTACACCTTC. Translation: CASSYSTGTYGYTF.